This T cell receptor (beta chain) was sequenced for a study of shared clonotypes between healthy human individuals. Notes on the study in general: Estimated richness values were generally larger in naive subsets than in memory subsets. It was anticipated that sequencing depth would influence how many clonotypes donors shared.

The J segment lost 2 bases and the V segment lost 5 bases, leaving 7 bases of the junction unmatched. Germline CDR1 reads SQVTM; CDR2 reads ANQGSEA. The CDR3 runs 14 residues. Worth noting for this clone: The antigen remains unidentified.

Every subset had its genomic DNA shared out evenly among several immunoSEQ plates. How the authors handled the data: ImmunoSEQ gave junction-only sequences without quality scores, so filtering differed. This table comes from immunoSEQ multiplex PCR, and its TCRdb copy is limited to in-frame clones, with some not included. For V, J and clone size, that table is used; D and trimming come from the DNA. The sample lists millions of clones, around 90% occurring once. The TCR was taken from a young man in good health. V and J are TRBV29-1 and TRBJ2-7, with 9 positions matching TRBD1. Sequenced sample: naive CD4+ T cells sorted from blood. The sample's subset: CD45RA+ positively selected. In DNA, the CDR3 is TGCAGCGTTTCAGGACAGGGGAGTCCCTACGAGCAGTACTTC. Amino acids: CSVSGQGSPYEQYF.